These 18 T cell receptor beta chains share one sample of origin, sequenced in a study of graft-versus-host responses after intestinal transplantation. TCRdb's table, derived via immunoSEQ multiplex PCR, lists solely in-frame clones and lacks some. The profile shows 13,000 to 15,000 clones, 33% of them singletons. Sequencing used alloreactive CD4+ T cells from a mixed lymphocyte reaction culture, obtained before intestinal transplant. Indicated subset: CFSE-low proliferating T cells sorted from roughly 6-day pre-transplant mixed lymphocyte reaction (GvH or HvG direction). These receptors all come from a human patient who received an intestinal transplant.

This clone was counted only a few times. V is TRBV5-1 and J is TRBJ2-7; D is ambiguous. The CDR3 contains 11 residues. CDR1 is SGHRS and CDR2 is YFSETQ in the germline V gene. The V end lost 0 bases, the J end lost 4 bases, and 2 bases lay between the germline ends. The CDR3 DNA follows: TGCGCCAGCAGCTTGGGGTACGAGCAGTACTTC. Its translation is CASSLGYEQYF.

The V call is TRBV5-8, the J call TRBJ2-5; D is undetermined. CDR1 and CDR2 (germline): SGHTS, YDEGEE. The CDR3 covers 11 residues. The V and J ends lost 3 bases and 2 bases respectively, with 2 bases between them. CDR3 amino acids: CASSYQETQYF. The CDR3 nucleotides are TGTGCCAGCAGCTATCAAGAGACCCAGTACTTC. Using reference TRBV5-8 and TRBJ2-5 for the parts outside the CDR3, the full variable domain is EAGVTQSPTHLIKTRGQQATLRCSPISGHTSVYWYQQALGLGLQFLLWYDEGEERNRGNFPPRFSGRQFPNYSSELNVNALELEDSALYLCASSYQETQYFGPGTRLLVL.

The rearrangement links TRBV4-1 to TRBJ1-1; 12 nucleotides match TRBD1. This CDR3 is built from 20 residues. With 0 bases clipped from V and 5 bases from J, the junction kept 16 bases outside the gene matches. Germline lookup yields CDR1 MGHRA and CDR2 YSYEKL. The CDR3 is CASSQEWVARDRGRRTEAFF. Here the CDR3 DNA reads TGCGCCAGCAGCCAAGAATGGGTAGCTAGGGACAGGGGGCGTCGGACTGAAGCTTTCTTT.

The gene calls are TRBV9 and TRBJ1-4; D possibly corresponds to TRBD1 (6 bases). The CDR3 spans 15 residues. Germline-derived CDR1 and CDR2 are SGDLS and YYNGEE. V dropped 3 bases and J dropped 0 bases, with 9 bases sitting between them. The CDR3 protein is CASSASGATNEKLFF. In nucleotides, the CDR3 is TGTGCCAGCAGCGCGTCAGGGGCAACTAATGAAAAACTGTTTTTT.

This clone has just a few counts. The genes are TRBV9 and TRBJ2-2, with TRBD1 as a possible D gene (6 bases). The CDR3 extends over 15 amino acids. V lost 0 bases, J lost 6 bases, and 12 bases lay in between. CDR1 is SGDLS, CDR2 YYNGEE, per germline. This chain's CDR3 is CASSVVSQGPGELFF. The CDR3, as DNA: TGTGCCAGCAGCGTAGTATCACAGGGCCCCGGGGAGCTGTTTTTT. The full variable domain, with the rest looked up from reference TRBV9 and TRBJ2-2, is DSGVTQTPKHLITATGQRVTLRCSPRSGDLSVYWYQQSLDQGLQFLIQYYNGEERAKGNILERFSAQQFPDLHSELNLSSLELGDSALYFCASSVVSQGPGELFFGEGSRLTVL.

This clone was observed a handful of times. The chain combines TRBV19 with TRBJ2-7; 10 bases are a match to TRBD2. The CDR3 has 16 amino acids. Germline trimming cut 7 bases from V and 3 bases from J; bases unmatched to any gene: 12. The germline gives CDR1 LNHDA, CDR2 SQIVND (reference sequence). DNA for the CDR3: TGTGCCAGTAAGCCTAGCGGGAGCCATTCCAGCTACGAGCAGTACTTC. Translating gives CASKPSGSHSSYEQYF.

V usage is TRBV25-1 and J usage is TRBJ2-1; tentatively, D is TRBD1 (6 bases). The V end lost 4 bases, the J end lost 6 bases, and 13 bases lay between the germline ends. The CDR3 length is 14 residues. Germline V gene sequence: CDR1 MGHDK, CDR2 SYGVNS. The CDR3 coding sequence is TGTGCCAGCAGTGGTCCGGGGACACGCAATGAGCAGTTCTTC. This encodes CASSGPGTRNEQFF. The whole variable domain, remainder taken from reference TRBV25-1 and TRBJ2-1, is EADIYQTPRYLVIGTGKKITLECSQTMGHDKMYWYQQDPGMELHLIHYSYGVNSTEKGDLSSESTVSRIRTEHFPLTLESARPSHTSQYLCASSGPGTRNEQFFGPGTRLTVL.

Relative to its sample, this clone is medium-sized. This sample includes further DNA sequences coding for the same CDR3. The CDR3 protein is CASTEGWRGSPLHF. The CDR3 DNA follows: TGTGCCAGCACGGAGGGTTGGAGAGGTTCACCCCTCCACTTT. The rearrangement links TRBV28 to TRBJ1-6; no reliable D call. From germline, CDR1 is MDHEN and CDR2 SYDVKM. CDR3 length equals 14 residues. V lost 7 bases, J lost 9 bases, and 16 bases lay in between.

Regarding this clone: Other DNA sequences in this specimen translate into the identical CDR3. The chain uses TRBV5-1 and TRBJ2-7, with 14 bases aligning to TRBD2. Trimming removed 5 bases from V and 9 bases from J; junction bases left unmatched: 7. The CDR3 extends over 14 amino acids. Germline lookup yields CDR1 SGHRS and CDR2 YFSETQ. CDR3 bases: TGCGCCAGCAGTTTTACCGGGACTAGCGGGAGGCAGTACTTC. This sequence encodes CASSFTGTSGRQYF.

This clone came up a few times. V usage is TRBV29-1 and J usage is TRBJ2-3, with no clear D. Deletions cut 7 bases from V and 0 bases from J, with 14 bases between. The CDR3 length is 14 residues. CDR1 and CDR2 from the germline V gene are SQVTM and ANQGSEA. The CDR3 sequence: CSGGGSSSTDTQYF. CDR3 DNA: TGCAGCGGTGGCGGTTCCTCTAGCACAGATACGCAGTATTTT.

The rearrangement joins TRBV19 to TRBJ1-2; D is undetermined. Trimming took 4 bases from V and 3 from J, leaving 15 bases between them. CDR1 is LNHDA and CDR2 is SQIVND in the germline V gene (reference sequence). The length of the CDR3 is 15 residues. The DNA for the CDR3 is TGTGCCAGTAGTAAGGGCGCAACCTTACACTATGGCTACACCTTC. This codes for CASSKGATLHYGYTF.

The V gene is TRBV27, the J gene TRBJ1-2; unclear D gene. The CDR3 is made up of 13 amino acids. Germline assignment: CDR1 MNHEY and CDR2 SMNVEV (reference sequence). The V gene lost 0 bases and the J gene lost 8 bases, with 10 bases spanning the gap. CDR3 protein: CASSLSGSGGYTF. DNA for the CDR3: TGTGCCAGCAGTTTATCAGGGTCTGGCGGCTACACCTTC.

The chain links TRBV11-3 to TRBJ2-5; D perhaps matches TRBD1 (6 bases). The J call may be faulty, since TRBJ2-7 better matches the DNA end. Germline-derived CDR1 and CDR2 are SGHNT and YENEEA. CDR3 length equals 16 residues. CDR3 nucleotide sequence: TGTGCCAGCAGCACCCCGGGGTTCAGGGGCTCCTACGAGCAGTACTTC. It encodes CASSTPGFRGSYEQYF.

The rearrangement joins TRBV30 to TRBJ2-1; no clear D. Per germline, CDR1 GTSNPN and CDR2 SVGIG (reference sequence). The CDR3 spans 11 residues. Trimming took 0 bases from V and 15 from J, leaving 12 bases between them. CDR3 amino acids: CAWSVGMSVFF. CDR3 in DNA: TGTGCCTGGAGTGTAGGCATGAGCGTGTTCTTC.

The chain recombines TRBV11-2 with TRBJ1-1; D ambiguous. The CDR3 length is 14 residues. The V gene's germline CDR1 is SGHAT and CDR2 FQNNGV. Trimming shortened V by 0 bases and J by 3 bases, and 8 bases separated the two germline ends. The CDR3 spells CASSLEWGYTEAFF. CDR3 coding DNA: TGTGCCAGCAGCTTAGAGTGGGGATACACTGAAGCTTTCTTT.

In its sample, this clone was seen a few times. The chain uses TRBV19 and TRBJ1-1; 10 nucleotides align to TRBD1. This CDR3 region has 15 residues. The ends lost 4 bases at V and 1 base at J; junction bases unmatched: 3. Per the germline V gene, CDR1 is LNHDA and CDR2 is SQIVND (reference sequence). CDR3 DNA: TGTGCCAGTAGTAAAAGGGACAGGGGGAACACTGAAGCTTTCTTT. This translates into CASSKRDRGNTEAFF.

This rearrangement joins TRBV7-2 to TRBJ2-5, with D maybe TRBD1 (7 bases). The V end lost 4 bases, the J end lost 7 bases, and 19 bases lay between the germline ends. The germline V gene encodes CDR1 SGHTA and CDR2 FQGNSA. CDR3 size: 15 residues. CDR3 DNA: TGTGCCAGCAGCTCGCGGCGGGGACAGCCTGGGACCCAGTACTTC. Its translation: CASSSRRGQPGTQYF.

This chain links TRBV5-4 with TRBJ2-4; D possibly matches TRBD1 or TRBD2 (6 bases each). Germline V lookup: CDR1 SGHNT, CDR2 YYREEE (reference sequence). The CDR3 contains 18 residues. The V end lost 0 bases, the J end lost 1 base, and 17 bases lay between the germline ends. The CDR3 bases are TGTGCCAGCAGCTTGGCCCTGGACAGCGCGGGGGCCAAAAACATTCAGTACTTC. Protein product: CASSLALDSAGAKNIQYF.